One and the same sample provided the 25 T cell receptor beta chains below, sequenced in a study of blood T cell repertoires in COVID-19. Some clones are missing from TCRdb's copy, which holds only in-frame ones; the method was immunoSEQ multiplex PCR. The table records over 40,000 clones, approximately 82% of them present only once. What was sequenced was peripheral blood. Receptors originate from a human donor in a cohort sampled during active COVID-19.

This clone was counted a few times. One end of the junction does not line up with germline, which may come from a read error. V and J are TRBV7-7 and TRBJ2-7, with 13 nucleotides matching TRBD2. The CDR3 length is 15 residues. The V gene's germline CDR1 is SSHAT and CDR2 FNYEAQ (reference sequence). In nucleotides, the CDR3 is TGTGCTAGCAGCCCCGGGACTAGCGGGGCCTACGAGCAGTACTTC. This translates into CASSPGTSGAYEQYF.

This CDR3 reads CASSSTGGVEAFF. The CDR3 DNA sequence: TGTGCCAGCAGTTCTACCGGGGGGGTCGAAGCTTTCTTT. The chain combines TRBV12-3 or TRBV12-4 with TRBJ1-1, with TRBD1 as a possible D gene (5 bases). V gave up 4 bases and J gave up 8 bases, with 14 bases separating them. The CDR3 is 13 residues long.

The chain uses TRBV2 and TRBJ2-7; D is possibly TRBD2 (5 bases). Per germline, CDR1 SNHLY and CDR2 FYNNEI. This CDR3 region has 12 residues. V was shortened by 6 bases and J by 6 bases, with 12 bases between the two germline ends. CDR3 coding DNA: TGTGCCAGCAGGGTAGGACTCTCCGAGCAGTACTTC. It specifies CASRVGLSEQYF.

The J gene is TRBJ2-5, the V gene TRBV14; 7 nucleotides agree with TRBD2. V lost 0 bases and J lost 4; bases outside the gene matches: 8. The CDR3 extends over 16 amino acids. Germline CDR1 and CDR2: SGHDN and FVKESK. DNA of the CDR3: TGTGCCAGCAGCCAAGATAGCCCCGGACTAGGAGAGACCCAGTACTTC. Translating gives CASSQDSPGLGETQYF.

As DNA, the CDR3 is TGTGCCACCAGTGGGAGGGCCGGCCAGCCCCAGCATTTT. Its protein is CATSGRAGQPQHF. The V and J genes are TRBV24-1 and TRBJ1-5; D unresolved. Looked up from germline, CDR1 is KGHDR and CDR2 is SFDVKD. V gave up 5 bases and J gave up 7 bases, with 11 bases separating them. There are 13 residues in the CDR3.

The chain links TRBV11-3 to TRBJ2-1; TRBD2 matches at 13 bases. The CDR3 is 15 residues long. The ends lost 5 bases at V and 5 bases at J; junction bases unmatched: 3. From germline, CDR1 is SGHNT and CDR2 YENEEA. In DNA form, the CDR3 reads TGTGCCAGCAGCCTCGGGACTAGCGGGAACAATGAGCAGTTCTTC. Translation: CASSLGTSGNNEQFF.

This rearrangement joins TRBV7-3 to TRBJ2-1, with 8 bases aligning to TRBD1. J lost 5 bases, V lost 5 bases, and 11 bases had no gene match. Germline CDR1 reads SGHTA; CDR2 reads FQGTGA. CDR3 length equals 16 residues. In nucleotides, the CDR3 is TGTGCCAGCAGCCAAAGCCGGGACAGGCCAAACAATGAGCAGTTCTTC. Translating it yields CASSQSRDRPNNEQFF.

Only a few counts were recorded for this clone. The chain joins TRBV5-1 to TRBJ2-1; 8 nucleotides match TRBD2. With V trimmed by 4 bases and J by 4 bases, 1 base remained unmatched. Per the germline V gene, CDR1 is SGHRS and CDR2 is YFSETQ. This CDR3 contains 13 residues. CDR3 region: CASSRGGYNEQFF. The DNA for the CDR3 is TGCGCCAGCAGCCGGGGGGGATACAATGAGCAGTTCTTC.

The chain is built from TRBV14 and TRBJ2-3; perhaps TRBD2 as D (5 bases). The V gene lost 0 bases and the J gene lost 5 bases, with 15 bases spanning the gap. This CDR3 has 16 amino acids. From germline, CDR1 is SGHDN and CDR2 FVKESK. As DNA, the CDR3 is TGTGCCAGCAGCCAAGAAAGCGGCGGCTGGGGAGATACGCAGTATTTT. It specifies CASSQESGGWGDTQYF.

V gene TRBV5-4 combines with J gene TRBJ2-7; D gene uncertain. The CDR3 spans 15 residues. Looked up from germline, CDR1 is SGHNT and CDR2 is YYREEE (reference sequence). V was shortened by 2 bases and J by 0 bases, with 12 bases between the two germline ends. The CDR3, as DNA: TGTGCCAGCAGCTTTCCAACCTCGAGCTCCTACGAGCAGTACTTC. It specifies CASSFPTSSSYEQYF.

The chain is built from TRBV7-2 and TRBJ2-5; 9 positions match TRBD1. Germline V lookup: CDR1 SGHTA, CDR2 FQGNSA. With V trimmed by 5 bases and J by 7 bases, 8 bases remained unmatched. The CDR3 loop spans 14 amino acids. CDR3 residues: CASSPQQGAGTQYF. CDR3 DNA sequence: TGTGCCAGCAGCCCGCAACAGGGGGCTGGGACCCAGTACTTC.

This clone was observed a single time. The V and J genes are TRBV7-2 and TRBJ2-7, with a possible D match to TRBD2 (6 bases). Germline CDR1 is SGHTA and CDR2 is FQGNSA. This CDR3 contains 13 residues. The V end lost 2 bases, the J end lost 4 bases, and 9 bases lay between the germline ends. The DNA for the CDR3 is TGTGCCAGCAGCTTAAGGGCGGGGTACGAGCAGTACTTC. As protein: CASSLRAGYEQYF.

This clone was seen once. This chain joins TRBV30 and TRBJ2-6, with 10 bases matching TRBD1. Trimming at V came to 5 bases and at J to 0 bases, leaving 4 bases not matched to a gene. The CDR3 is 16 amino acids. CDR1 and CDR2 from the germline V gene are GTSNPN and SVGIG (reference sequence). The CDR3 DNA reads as TGTGCCTGGGGGACAGGGGCGATCTCTGGGGCCAACGTCCTGACTTTC. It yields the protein CAWGTGAISGANVLTF.

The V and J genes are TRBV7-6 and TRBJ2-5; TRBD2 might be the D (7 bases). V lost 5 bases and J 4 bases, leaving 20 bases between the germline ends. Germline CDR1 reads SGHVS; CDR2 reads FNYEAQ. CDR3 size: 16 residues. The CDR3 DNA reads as TGTGCCAGCAGCCCCATGTTGGGGGCGGGAGTAGAGACCCAGTACTTC. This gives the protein CASSPMLGAGVETQYF.

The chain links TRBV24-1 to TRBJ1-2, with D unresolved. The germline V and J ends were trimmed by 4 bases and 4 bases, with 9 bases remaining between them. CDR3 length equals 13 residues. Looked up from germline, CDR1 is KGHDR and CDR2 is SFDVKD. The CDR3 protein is CATSDPLAYGYTF. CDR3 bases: TGTGCCACCAGTGACCCTCTGGCCTATGGCTACACCTTC.

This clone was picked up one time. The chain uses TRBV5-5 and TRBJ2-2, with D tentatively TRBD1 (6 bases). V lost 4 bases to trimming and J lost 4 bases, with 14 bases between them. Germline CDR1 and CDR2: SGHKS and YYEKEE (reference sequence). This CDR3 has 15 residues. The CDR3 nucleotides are TGTGCCAGCAGCCAAAAATCAGGGGTCACCGGGGAGCTGTTTTTT. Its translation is CASSQKSGVTGELFF.

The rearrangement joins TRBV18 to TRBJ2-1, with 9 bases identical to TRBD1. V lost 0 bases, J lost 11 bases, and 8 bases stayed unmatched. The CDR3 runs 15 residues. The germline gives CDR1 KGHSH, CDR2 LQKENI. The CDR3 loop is CASSPPGQGESKQFF. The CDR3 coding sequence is TGTGCCAGCTCACCACCGGGACAGGGAGAGAGTAAGCAGTTCTTC.

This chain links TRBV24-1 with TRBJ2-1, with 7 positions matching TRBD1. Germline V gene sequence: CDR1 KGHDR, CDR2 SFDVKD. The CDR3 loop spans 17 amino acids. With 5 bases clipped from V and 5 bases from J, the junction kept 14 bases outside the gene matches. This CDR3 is CATSARSGGARNNEQFF. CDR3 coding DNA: TGTGCCACCAGTGCCAGGTCAGGGGGAGCCCGGAACAATGAGCAGTTCTTC.

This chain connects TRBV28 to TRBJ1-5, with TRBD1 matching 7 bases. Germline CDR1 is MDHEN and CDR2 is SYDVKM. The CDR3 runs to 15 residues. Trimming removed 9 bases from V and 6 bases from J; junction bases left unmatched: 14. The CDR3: CASTRTGSLGQPQHF. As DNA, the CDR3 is TGTGCCAGTACCCGGACAGGCTCCCTAGGTCAGCCCCAGCATTTT.

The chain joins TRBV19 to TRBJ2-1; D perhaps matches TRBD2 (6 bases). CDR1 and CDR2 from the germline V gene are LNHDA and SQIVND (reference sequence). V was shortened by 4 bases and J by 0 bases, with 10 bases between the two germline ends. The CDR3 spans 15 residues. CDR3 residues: CASSSNSGSYNEQFF. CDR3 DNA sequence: TGTGCCAGTAGTAGTAATAGCGGCTCCTACAATGAGCAGTTCTTC.

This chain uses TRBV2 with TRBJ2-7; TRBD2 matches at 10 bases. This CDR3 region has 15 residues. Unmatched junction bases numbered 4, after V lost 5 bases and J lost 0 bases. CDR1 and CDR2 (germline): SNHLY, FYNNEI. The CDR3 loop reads CASSRSSGSSYEQYF. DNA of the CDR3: TGTGCCAGCAGTAGATCTAGCGGGAGCTCCTACGAGCAGTACTTC.

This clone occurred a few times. DNA for the CDR3: TGTGCCAGCAGTGAATTAGCCGGGAGCACTGAAGCTTTCTTT. Residues: CASSELAGSTEAFF. This chain connects TRBV25-1 to TRBJ1-1, with D hard to call. This CDR3 has 14 amino acids. V was cut by 1 base and J by 4 bases, with 10 bases left in between. Germline V gives CDR1 MGHDK, CDR2 SYGVNS.

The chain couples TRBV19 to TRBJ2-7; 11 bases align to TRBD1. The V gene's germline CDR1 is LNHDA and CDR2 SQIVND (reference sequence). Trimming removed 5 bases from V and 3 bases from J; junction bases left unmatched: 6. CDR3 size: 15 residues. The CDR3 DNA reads TGTGCCAGTAGTCCTCGGACAGGGGGCTACTACGAGCAGTACTTC. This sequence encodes CASSPRTGGYYEQYF.

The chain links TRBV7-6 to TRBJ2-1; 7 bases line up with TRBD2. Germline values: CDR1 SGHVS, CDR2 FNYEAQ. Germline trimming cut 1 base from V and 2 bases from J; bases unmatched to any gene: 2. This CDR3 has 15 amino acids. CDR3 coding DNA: TGTGCCAGCAGCTTAGGCGGGGGAACCTACAATGAGCAGTTCTTC. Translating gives CASSLGGGTYNEQFF. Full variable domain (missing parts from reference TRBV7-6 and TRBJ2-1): GAGVSQSPRYKVTKRGQDVALRCDPISGHVSLYWYRQALGQGPEFLTYFNYEAQQDKSGLPNDRFSAERPEGSISTLTIQRTEQRDSAMYRCASSLGGGTYNEQFFGPGTRLTVL.

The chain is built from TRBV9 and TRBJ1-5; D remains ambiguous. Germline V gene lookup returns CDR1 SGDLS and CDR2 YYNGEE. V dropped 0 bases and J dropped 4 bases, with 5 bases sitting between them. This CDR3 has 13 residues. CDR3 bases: TGTGCCAGCAGCGTAGCACAGAATCAGCCCCAGCATTTT. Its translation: CASSVAQNQPQHF.